This entry features one TCR beta chain sequence. What it binds is unknown. The CDR3 loop spans 12 amino acids. J was trimmed by 7 bases and V by 5 bases; bases with no gene match: 4. The data derive from a study of persistence of HIV-infected CD4 T cells. Study in general: Multiple blood draws of up to about 180 mL, except two donors with single leukapheresis.

This was the immunoSEQ version 4 assay in survey mode. Assay used: immunoSEQ multiplex PCR; TCRdb lists only in-frame clones, some missing. The sample carries just under 65,000 clones, 65% to 80% recorded once. The stimulus was an HIV-1 Gag 15-mer peptide pool, 0.85 to 1 ug/peptide/mL. CD40L/CD69 double-negative CD45RO-high memory CD4+ T cells were collected. The chain employs TRBV12-3 or TRBV12-4 and TRBJ1-2, with 7 bases lining up with TRBD1. Sequencing was performed on CD4+ T cells sorted from PBMCs after approximately 18-hour stimulation, taken from a patient who received antiretroviral therapy. The receptor was isolated from an adult man with HIV who was CMV-seropositive. The CDR3 DNA sequence: TGTGCCAGCAGTCGAGAGGGGGCTGGCTACACCTTC. Translating it yields CASSREGAGYTF.